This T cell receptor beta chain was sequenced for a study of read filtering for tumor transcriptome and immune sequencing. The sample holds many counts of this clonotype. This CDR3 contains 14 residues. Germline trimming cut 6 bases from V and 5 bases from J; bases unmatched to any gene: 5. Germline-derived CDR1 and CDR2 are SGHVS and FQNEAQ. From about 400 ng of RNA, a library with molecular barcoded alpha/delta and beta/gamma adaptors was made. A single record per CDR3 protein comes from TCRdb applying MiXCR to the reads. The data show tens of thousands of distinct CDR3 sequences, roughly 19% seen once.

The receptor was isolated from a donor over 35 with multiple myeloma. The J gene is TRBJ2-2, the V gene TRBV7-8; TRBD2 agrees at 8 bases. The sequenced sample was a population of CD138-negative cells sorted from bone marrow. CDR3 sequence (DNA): TGTGCCAGCAGTAAGACTAGCGTAACCGGGGAGCTGTTTTTT. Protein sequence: CASSKTSVTGELFF.